The present TCR beta chain was sequenced within a study of T cell responses to AZD1222 COVID-19 vaccine. About this clone: Its antigen is undetermined.

Study-wide findings and caveats: A rise in Spike-specific TCR breadth and depth followed two AZD1222 doses.

This CDR3 is built from 8 residues. Germline loops: CDR1 DFQATT, CDR2 SNEGSKA (reference sequence). Trimming shortened V by 6 bases and J by 8 bases, and 2 bases separated the two germline ends. Clones were read by immunoSEQ multiplex PCR, and TCRdb kept only the in-frame ones, dropping some. The sample shows some 90,000 clones, roughly 85% of them seen only once. This TCR was recovered from an adult in good health. The gene calls are TRBV20-1 and TRBJ2-1; D not certain. The specimen comprised peripheral blood, sampled on day 0 of AZD1222 vaccination. For the CDR3, the DNA is TGCAGTGCATATGAGCAGTTCTTC. It encodes CSAYEQFF.